This T cell receptor (beta chain) is from a study of blood T cells in healthy people across ages. V was pared by 2 bases and J by 2 bases, with 1 base between. CDR1 is MNHNY, CDR2 SVGAGI, per germline (reference sequence). This CDR3 spans 13 amino acids. Study-level findings and limits: Because donor CMV status was unknown, expanded clonotype changes were possibly confounded.

This clonotype was seen ten or more times. Antigen specificity is unknown. Through a sample-barcoded 5' primer and a J-beta primer mix, a second PCR was run for roughly 6 to 11 cycles. Via MiXCR, TCRdb re-called the 5' RACE reads, giving one row per CDR3 protein. The sample has hundreds of thousands of distinct CDR3 sequences, under 40% seen once. This TCR derives from a man aged 18 to 29 in good health. The chain combines TRBV6-6 with TRBJ2-6; D call uncertain. Sequenced: blood. The chain's CDR3 is CASSYAGANVLTF. The CDR3 nucleotides read TGTGCCAGCAGTTACGCTGGGGCCAACGTCCTGACTTTC.